The source of this T cell receptor beta chain is a study of blood T cell repertoires in COVID-19. Study in general: Samples representing acute and convalescent COVID-19 were sourced from the United States, Italy and Spain. Nucleic acid was either cDNA or gDNA, and it came from T cells, B-cell-depleted T cells, or PBMCs.

The study recruited people aged 18 to 89 years across 24 US areas. In germline, CDR1 is SGHVS, CDR2 FQNEAQ. V shed 5 bases and J shed 9 bases, with 17 bases lying between them. The CDR3 runs to 15 residues. Per the original methods: It was from reference gene primer amplification that nucleated cell counts were estimated. Profiled with immunoSEQ multiplex PCR; TCRdb holds only in-frame clones, not every one. The V and J calls and clone size come from that table; D and trimming were worked out from the DNA. The sample consists of roughly 260,000 clones, about 89% of them appearing once. The TCR sequence derives from a human donor in a cohort exposed to, infected with or recovered from COVID-19 (not recorded which). The donor label of this sample is uncertain. The rearrangement links TRBV7-8 to TRBJ1-6; D remains unclear. Input material: PBMCs or T cells enriched from blood (not recorded which). The DNA for the CDR3 is TGTGCCAGCAGCGGTGACATTCCGGGAGGTTCACCCCTCCACTTT. Protein sequence: CASSGDIPGGSPLHF.